Each of the 14 T cell receptor beta chains below was sequenced from the same sample in a study of immune heterogeneity within non-small cell lung tumors. Each sample used roughly 0.65 ug of genomic DNA from bulk tumor tissue. Several biopsies were collected from each primary tumor during surgery. They were spaced as far apart as possible within the tumor mass. Curative surgery was undertaken by patients, who had untreated, newly diagnosed non-small cell lung cancer. It was a multiplex PCR that amplified TCR beta CDR3, with 32 V and 13 J primers. TCRdb reprocessed the multiplex PCR reads with MiXCR, giving one entry per CDR3 protein. Among over 9,000 distinct CDR3 sequences listed, 25% to 30% were seen once. Sequencing was performed on lung tumor tissue. The receptor source for this set is a man aged 50-60 years with non-small cell lung cancer.

On this clonotype itself: A much larger clone differs by one base, so this may be a read error. The chain is built from TRBV7-8 and TRBJ1-3; D not certain. The V gene lost 4 bases and the J gene lost 2 bases, with 12 bases spanning the gap. This CDR3 comprises 15 residues. The germline gives CDR1 SGHVS, CDR2 FQNEAQ. The CDR3 DNA sequence: TGTGCCAGCAGCTCCGGACTGCTCCCTGGAAACACCATATATTTT. This translates into CASSSGLLPGNTIYF.

This chain connects TRBV30 to TRBJ2-4, with 10 bases matching TRBD1. This CDR3 is 15 amino acids long. Germline values: CDR1 GTSNPN, CDR2 SVGIG (reference sequence). Germline trimming cut 3 bases from V and 3 bases from J; bases unmatched to any gene: 5. CDR3 nucleotides: TGTGCCTGGAGGACAGGGGGCTTGGGCAAAAACATTCAGTACTTC. This sequence encodes CAWRTGGLGKNIQYF.

The genes are TRBV5-4 and TRBJ2-5, with TRBD2 matching over 9 bases. CDR1 is SGHNT and CDR2 is YYREEE in the germline V gene (reference sequence). CDR3 length equals 16 residues. The V and J ends lost 0 bases and 6 bases, in that order; junction bases with no gene match: 9. The CDR3 DNA follows: TGTGCCAGCAGCTTGGCTAGCGGGAAGGTATCGAAGACCCAGTACTTC. This sequence encodes CASSLASGKVSKTQYF.

In this sample, this clonotype turned up many times. V usage is TRBV6-1 and J usage is TRBJ2-1; TRBD2 matches at 7 bases. Germline loops: CDR1 MNHNS, CDR2 SASEGT. Germline trimming cut 1 base from V and 15 bases from J; bases unmatched to any gene: 9. The CDR3 extends over 13 amino acids. The CDR3 spells CASSEEDAGLTFF. CDR3 DNA sequence: TGTGCCAGCAGTGAAGAGGATGCGGGACTAACGTTCTTC.

Relative to its sample, this clonotype is medium-sized. V gene TRBV6-1 combines with J gene TRBJ2-7; D is possibly TRBD1 (6 bases). V shed 10 bases and J shed 6 bases, with 19 bases lying between them. The length of the CDR3 is 13 residues. Germline lookup yields CDR1 MNHNS and CDR2 SASEGT. CDR3 region: CATHRGTGREQYF. In DNA form, the CDR3 reads TGTGCCACCCATAGGGGGACGGGGCGCGAGCAGTACTTC.

The rearrangement uses TRBV19 and TRBJ2-2, with D possibly matching TRBD2 (7 bases). Germline V gives CDR1 LNHDA, CDR2 SQIVND (reference sequence). This CDR3 has 15 residues. Deletions cut 5 bases from V and 6 bases from J, with 16 bases between. The CDR3, as DNA: TGTGCCAGTAGTTTCTCGGGGGGCTACTCCGGGGAGCTGTTTTTT. Translated: CASSFSGGYSGELFF.

This clonotype is termed medium-sized. The chain recombines TRBV30 with TRBJ1-2; perhaps TRBD1 as D (6 bases). V lost 5 bases and J 8 bases, leaving 15 bases between the germline ends. The length of the CDR3 is 12 residues. Germline V CDR1 and CDR2: GTSNPN, SVGIG (reference sequence). The CDR3 DNA follows: TGTGCCTGGTGGCCAGGGGCACACGGCTACACCTTC. It is translated as CAWWPGAHGYTF.

The gene calls are TRBV24-1 and TRBJ2-7, with 7 bases fitting TRBD1. V gave up 4 bases and J gave up 6 bases; unmatched junction bases: 5. In germline, CDR1 is KGHDR, CDR2 SFDVKD. The CDR3 loop spans 13 amino acids. In DNA, the CDR3 is TGTGCCACCAGTGACAAGACAGGGATCGAGCAGTACTTC. This gives the protein CATSDKTGIEQYF.

Comments on this clonotype: A much more abundant neighbour one base away suggests this may be a read error. The chain employs TRBV25-1 and TRBJ2-3; D gene ambiguous. Germline values: CDR1 MGHDK, CDR2 SYGVNS. The CDR3 is 11 amino acids. CDR3: CAGSVTDTQYF. In nucleotides, the CDR3 is TGTGCCGGCAGTGTAACCGATACGCAGTATTTT.

This clonotype was counted between two and nine times. The rearrangement links TRBV18 to TRBJ2-5; 8 nucleotides agree with TRBD1. Germline assignment: CDR1 KGHSH and CDR2 LQKENI. The CDR3 consists of 17 residues. The J segment lost 5 bases and the V segment lost 0 bases, leaving 11 bases of the junction unmatched. Written as DNA, the CDR3 is TGTGCCAGCTCACCACCGAGGAACTCAGGGGGCGATGAGACCCAGTACTTC. Translating gives CASSPPRNSGGDETQYF.

Comment on this clonotype: With a much larger clone just one base away, this may be a read error. The CDR3, as DNA: TGTGCCAGCAGTTACTCGGGAGGTCCTTACAATGAGCAGTTCTTC. It codes for CASSYSGGPYNEQFF. V gene TRBV6-5 combines with J gene TRBJ2-1; a possible D gene is TRBD2 (6 bases). Trimming pared 0 bases from V and 4 bases from J, leaving 10 bases between. This CDR3 is built from 15 residues. Per germline, CDR1 MNHEY and CDR2 SVGAGI.

With regard to this clonotype: A junction boundary mismatches the germline segment, possibly from a read error. V and J are TRBV28 and TRBJ1-2, with a possible D match to TRBD1 (6 bases). The CDR3 has 13 amino acids. The germline V gene encodes CDR1 MDHEN and CDR2 SYDVKM. CDR3 sequence (DNA): TGTGACAGCCTCCCGGGGGGCGTTTTGGGCTACACATTC. This gives the protein CDSLPGGVLGYTF.

By frequency in the sample, this clonotype is medium-sized. CDR3 DNA sequence: TGCGCCAGCAGTGATGGGTCGCAGCCCCAGCATTTT. This encodes CASSDGSQPQHF. The rearrangement links TRBV10-1 to TRBJ1-5; D unresolved. This CDR3 is 12 amino acids long. Germline V gene lookup returns CDR1 WNHNN and CDR2 SYGVQD (reference sequence). Trimming cost V 3 bases and J 7 bases, with 7 bases left between them.

At least ten counts were recorded for this clonotype. The V gene is TRBV30, the J gene TRBJ1-2; a weak D match, TRBD1 (5 bases). The germline V and J ends were trimmed by 0 bases and 4 bases, with 12 bases remaining between them. The CDR3 consists of 14 residues. Germline V gives CDR1 GTSNPN, CDR2 SVGIG (reference sequence). The CDR3 coding sequence is TGTGCCTGGAGTGTCGAAGGGGCAGTCTATGGCTACACCTTC. Encoded protein: CAWSVEGAVYGYTF.